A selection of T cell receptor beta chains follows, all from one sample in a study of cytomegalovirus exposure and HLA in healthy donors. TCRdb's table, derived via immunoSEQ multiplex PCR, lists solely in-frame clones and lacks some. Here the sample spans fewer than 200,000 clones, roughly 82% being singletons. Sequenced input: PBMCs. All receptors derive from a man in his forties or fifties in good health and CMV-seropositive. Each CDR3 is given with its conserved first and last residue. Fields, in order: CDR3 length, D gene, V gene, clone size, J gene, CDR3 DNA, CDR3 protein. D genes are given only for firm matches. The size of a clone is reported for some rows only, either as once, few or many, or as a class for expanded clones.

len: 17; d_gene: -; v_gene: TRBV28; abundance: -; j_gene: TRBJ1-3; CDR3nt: TGTGCCAGCAGTTTAGGGAGCGGCAGTGACTCTGGAAACACCATATATTTT; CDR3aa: CASSLGSGSDSGNTIYF
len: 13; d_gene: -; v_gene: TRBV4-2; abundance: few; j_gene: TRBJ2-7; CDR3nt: TGTGCCAGCAGCCACGGAGTGACCTACGAGCAGTACTTC; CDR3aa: CASSHGVTYEQYF
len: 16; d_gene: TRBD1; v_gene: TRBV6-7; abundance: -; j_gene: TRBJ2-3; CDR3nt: TGTGCCAGCATTCGACCCGGGACAGGGTCAAGAGATACGCAGTATTTT; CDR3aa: CASIRPGTGSRDTQYF
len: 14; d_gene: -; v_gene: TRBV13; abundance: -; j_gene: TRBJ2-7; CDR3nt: TGTGCCAGCAGCAGAGGCAGGGTCGAAAACGAGCAGTACTTC; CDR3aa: CASSRGRVENEQYF
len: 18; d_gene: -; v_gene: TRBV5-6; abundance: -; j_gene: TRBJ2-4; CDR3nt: TGTGCCAGCAGCTCTCCGGTCGACAGAAGTTTAGCCAAAAACATTCAGTACTTC; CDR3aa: CASSSPVDRSLAKNIQYF
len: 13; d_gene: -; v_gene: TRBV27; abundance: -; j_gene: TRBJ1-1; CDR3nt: TGTGCCAGCAGTCGCGGGGGCGCCACTGAAGCTTTCTTT; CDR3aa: CASSRGGATEAFF
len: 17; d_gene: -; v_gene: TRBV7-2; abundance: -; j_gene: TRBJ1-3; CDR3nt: TGTGCCAGCACCTCACCCGGACGGGGGTCATCCGGAAACACCATATATTTT; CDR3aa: CASTSPGRGSSGNTIYF
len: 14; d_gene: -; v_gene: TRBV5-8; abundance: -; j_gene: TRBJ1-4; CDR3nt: TGTGCCAGCAGCTTGTCCCCAGGGTACGAAAAACTGTTTTTT; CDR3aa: CASSLSPGYEKLFF
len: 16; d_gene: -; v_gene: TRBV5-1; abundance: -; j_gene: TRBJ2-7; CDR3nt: TGCGCCAGCAGCCCTTCTTGGGGCGGAAACCCCTACGAGCAGTACTTC; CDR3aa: CASSPSWGGNPYEQYF
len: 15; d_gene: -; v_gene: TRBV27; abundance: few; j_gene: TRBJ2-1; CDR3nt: TGTGCCAGCAGTTTACGGAGGACTCCCACCAATGAGCAGTTCTTC; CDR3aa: CASSLRRTPTNEQFF
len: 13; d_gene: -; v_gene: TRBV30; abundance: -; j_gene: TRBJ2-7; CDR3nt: TGTGCCTGGAGTAACGGTTACTCCTACGAGCAGTACTTC; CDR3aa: CAWSNGYSYEQYF
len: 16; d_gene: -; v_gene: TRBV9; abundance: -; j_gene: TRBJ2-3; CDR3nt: TGTGCCAGCAGCGCCCCTCGAATCGGAGGGCAAGATACGCAGTATTTT; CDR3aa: CASSAPRIGGQDTQYF
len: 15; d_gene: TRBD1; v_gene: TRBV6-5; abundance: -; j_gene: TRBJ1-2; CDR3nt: TGTGCCAGCAGTTACCAAGGGACAGGGAACCCAGGCTACACCTTC; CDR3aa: CASSYQGTGNPGYTF
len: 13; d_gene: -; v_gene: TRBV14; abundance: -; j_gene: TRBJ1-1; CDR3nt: TGTGCCAGCAGCCAAGTGGAGTACGCAGAAGCTTTCTTT; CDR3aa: CASSQVEYAEAFF
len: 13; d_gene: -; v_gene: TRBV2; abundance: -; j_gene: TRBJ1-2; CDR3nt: TGTGCCAGCCAACTCCGCAGGGACATTGGCTACACCTTC; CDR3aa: CASQLRRDIGYTF
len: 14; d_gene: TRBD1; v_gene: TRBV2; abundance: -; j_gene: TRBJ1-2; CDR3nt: TGTGCCAGCAGTGAACGGACAGGGACCGATGGCTACACCTTC; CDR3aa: CASSERTGTDGYTF
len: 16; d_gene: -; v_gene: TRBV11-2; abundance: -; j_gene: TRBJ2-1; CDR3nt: TGTGCCAGCAGCCGCCGGGGAGAGAGCTCCTACAATGAGCAGTTCTTC; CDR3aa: CASSRRGESSYNEQFF
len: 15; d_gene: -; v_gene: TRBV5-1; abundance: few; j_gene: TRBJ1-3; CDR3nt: TGCGCCAGCAGCTTACAGGGTGTCCCTGGAAACACCATATATTTT; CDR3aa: CASSLQGVPGNTIYF
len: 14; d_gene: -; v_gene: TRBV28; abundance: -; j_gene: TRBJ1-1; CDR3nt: TGTGCCAGCAGTTTGTGGGAGATGAACACTGAAGCTTTCTTT; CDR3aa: CASSLWEMNTEAFF